Below are 15 T cell receptor beta chains sequenced from a single sample in a study of shared clonotypes between healthy human individuals. The protocol was immunoSEQ multiplex PCR, while the TCRdb copy is restricted to in-frame clones and leaves out a portion. The table includes roughly 2.2 million clones, approximately 95% detected once. The sequencing sample was made of naive CD4+ T cells from PBMCs. Sample subset: CD45RA+ positively selected. These receptors were collected from a man aged 18 to 30 in good health. Some clones in this sample may be carry-over from other donors' samples.

This chain uses TRBV6-1 with TRBJ1-1; D is ambiguous. The CDR3 contains 15 residues. Germline V CDR1 and CDR2: MNHNS, SASEGT. Trimming pared 4 bases from V and 0 bases from J, leaving 12 bases between. The CDR3 here is CASSAQFRMNTEAFF. CDR3 sequence (DNA): TGTGCCAGCAGTGCTCAATTCAGAATGAACACTGAAGCTTTCTTT.

The chain uses TRBV10-3 and TRBJ1-5; 8 positions match TRBD1. Germline-derived CDR1 and CDR2 are ENHRY and SYGVKD. J was trimmed by 6 bases and V by 6 bases; bases with no gene match: 10. The CDR3 runs to 15 residues. CDR3 in amino acids: CAISETGGGGQPQHF. CDR3 sequence (DNA): TGTGCCATCAGCGAAACAGGGGGAGGAGGTCAGCCCCAGCATTTT.

The chain employs TRBV4-3 and TRBJ2-3; 11 bases agree with TRBD2. Looked up from germline, CDR1 is LGHNA and CDR2 is YSLEER. The CDR3 covers 18 residues. V shed 0 bases and J 0 bases; nucleotides not matched to a gene: 5. The chain's CDR3 is CASSQELAGGLSTDTQYF. CDR3 sequence (DNA): TGCGCCAGCAGCCAAGAGTTAGCGGGAGGGCTCAGCACAGATACGCAGTATTTT.

This chain uses TRBV9 with TRBJ2-1, with 8 nucleotides matching TRBD2. The CDR3 loop spans 17 amino acids. Per the germline V gene, CDR1 is SGDLS and CDR2 is YYNGEE. V dropped 3 bases and J dropped 0; count of bases not matched to a gene: 8. CDR3 in amino acids: CASSADPSGSSYNEQFF. CDR3 sequence (DNA): TGTGCCAGCAGCGCCGACCCAAGCGGGAGCTCCTACAATGAGCAGTTCTTC.

J is TRBJ2-2 and V is TRBV25-1, with unresolved D. Deletions cut 5 bases from V and 6 bases from J, with 16 bases between. This CDR3 spans 15 amino acids. Germline lookup yields CDR1 MGHDK and CDR2 SYGVNS. In DNA, the CDR3 is TGTGCCAGCAGTTTCCGACTTGTTAGCCCCGGGGAGCTGTTTTTT. This gives the protein CASSFRLVSPGELFF.

This chain connects TRBV5-1 to TRBJ2-5; 8 bases match TRBD1. Germline loops: CDR1 SGHRS, CDR2 YFSETQ. The ends lost 1 base at V and 5 bases at J; junction bases unmatched: 10. This CDR3 has 16 amino acids. The CDR3 bases are TGCGCCAGCAGCTTGCAGGGGGCGGGCGGGCAGGAGACCCAGTACTTC. This codes for CASSLQGAGGQETQYF. Combining the CDR3 with reference TRBV5-1 and TRBJ2-5 gives the whole variable domain KAGVTQTPRYLIKTRGQQVTLSCSPISGHRSVSWYQQTPGQGLQFLFEYFSETQRNKGNFPGRFSGRQFSNSRSEMNVSTLELGDSALYLCASSLQGAGGQETQYFGPGTRLLVL.

This sequence joins TRBV5-1 and TRBJ2-1, with TRBD2 matching over 9 bases. Germline CDR1 reads SGHRS; CDR2 reads YFSETQ. This CDR3 is 15 amino acids long. J gave up 0 bases and V 6 bases, and 4 bases lay outside the gene matches. CDR3 amino acids: CASKPSGDSYNEQFF. The CDR3 DNA is TGCGCCAGCAAACCTAGCGGGGACTCCTACAATGAGCAGTTCTTC.

V is TRBV28 and J is TRBJ1-2, with D possibly matching TRBD1 (6 bases). The V end lost 1 base, the J end lost 10 bases, and 10 bases lay between the germline ends. Germline CDR1 MDHEN, CDR2 SYDVKM. The CDR3 is 12 residues long. The CDR3 region has the DNA TGTGCCAGCAGTTTATCAGGGGCTCTCTACACCTTC. Translation: CASSLSGALYTF.

This chain uses TRBV18 with TRBJ1-4; 7 nucleotides match TRBD1. Germline CDR1 reads KGHSH; CDR2 reads LQKENI. This CDR3 is 17 amino acids long. V trimming: 4 bases; J trimming: 0 bases; junction bases outside the gene matches: 8. The CDR3 reads CASSRDSQVATNEKLFF. CDR3 nucleotide sequence: TGTGCCAGCTCACGGGACAGTCAGGTGGCAACTAATGAAAAACTGTTTTTT.

In DNA, the CDR3 is TGTGCCAGCAGCCGAGGCGGACAGGGGTTATACAATGAGCAGTTCTTC. Its translation: CASSRGGQGLYNEQFF. V gene TRBV7-9 combines with J gene TRBJ2-1, with 9 positions matching TRBD1. Trimming cost V 5 bases and J 4 bases; bases outside gene matches: 9. The germline CDR1 and CDR2 sequences are SEHNR and FQNEAQ (reference sequence). The CDR3 length is 16 residues.

This chain joins TRBV2 and TRBJ1-2; the D is unclear. This CDR3 has 13 residues. Looked up from germline, CDR1 is SNHLY and CDR2 is FYNNEI. V was trimmed by 7 bases and J by 4 bases, leaving 13 bases between them. The DNA for the CDR3 is TGTGCCAGCAACGTGGGCTCGGGCTATGGCTACACCTTC. Protein product: CASNVGSGYGYTF.

The J gene is TRBJ2-3, the V gene TRBV28; D not certain. Trimming took off 5 bases at V and 1 base at J, with 16 bases between the two ends. Germline CDR1 reads MDHEN; CDR2 reads SYDVKM. The length of the CDR3 is 16 residues. CDR3: CASSSHQNRGTDTQYF. DNA for the CDR3: TGTGCCAGCAGTAGCCACCAAAATCGGGGCACAGATACGCAGTATTTT.

This clone was seen a single time. The same CDR3 is also encoded by other DNA sequences in this sample. The J gene is TRBJ2-1, the V gene TRBV5-8, with D possibly being TRBD2 (7 bases). There are 15 residues in the CDR3. Per the germline V gene, CDR1 is SGHTS and CDR2 is YDEGEE. Trimming cost V 2 bases and J 0 bases, with 9 bases left between them. The CDR3 here is CASSLRGGSYNEQFF. CDR3 nucleotide sequence: TGTGCCAGCAGCTTAAGGGGGGGCTCCTACAATGAGCAGTTCTTC.

The rearrangement links TRBV6-5 to TRBJ2-5, with D perhaps matching TRBD1 or TRBD2 (5 bases each). CDR3 length: 14 amino acids. V shed 4 bases and J shed 3 bases, with 12 bases lying between them. Germline values: CDR1 MNHEY, CDR2 SVGAGI. CDR3 nucleotide sequence: TGTGCCAGCAGTTTGGGGGTTTTGAAAGAGACCCAGTACTTC. Encoded protein: CASSLGVLKETQYF.

This chain connects TRBV7-9 to TRBJ2-1, with D perhaps matching TRBD1 or TRBD2 (5 bases each). The CDR3 is 15 amino acids. Looked up from germline, CDR1 is SEHNR and CDR2 is FQNEAQ (reference sequence). Trimming shortened V by 5 bases and J by 7 bases, and 18 bases separated the two germline ends. CDR3 bases: TGTGCCAGCAGCGTATCCGGGACGCTCAAAAATGAGCAGTTCTTC. Translated: CASSVSGTLKNEQFF.